This TCR beta chain was profiled in a study of T cell responses to AZD1222 COVID-19 vaccine. Study-wide results and limits: The sample set comprised mostly white British donors with more females, and clonal diversity was possibly underestimated.

This CDR3 is 14 amino acids long. Between the trimmed V and J ends, which lost 1 base and 5 bases, there was a span of 11 bases. Per the germline V gene, CDR1 is LGHNA and CDR2 is YSLEER. Regarding this clone: Its antigen is undetermined.

This table comes from immunoSEQ multiplex PCR, and its TCRdb copy is limited to in-frame clones, with some not included. The table shows around 120,000 clones, with 92% occurring only once. The sample in question was peripheral blood, obtained on day 0 of AZD1222 vaccination. The chain carries TRBV4-3 and TRBJ1-2, with D unresolved. The TCR was taken from an adult in good health. The DNA for the CDR3 is TGCGCCAGCAGCCAAGGACAAGGAACTTATGGCTACACCTTC. It codes for CASSQGQGTYGYTF.